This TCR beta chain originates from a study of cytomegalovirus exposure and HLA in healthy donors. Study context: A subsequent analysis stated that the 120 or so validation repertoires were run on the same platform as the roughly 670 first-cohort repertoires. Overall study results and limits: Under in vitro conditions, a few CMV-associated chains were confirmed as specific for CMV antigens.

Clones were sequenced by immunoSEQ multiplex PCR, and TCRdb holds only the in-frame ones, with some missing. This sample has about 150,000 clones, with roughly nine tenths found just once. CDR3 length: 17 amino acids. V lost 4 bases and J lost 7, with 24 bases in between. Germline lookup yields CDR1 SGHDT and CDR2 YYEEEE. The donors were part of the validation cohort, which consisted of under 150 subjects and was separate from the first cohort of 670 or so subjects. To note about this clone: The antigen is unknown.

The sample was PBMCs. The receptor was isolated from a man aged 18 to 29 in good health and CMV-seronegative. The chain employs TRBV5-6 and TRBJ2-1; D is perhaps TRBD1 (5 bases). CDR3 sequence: CASSLPSFPTVTNEQFF. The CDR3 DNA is TGTGCCAGCAGCCTGCCGAGTTTCCCGACAGTGACTAATGAGCAGTTCTTC.